Described below is a single T cell receptor (beta chain) sequence and its context. This specimen comes from a study of cytomegalovirus exposure and HLA in healthy donors. Germline lookup yields CDR1 LNHDA and CDR2 SQIVND (reference sequence). V lost 3 bases and J 0 bases, leaving 9 bases between the germline ends. This CDR3 comprises 14 residues. The PCR used 60 Vbeta and 13 Jbeta primers. Libraries were prepared by immunoSEQ multiplex PCR; TCRdb keeps only in-frame clonotypes and omits some of them. This table has over 150,000 clones, roughly 77% appearing once. Sequencing was performed on PBMCs. J is TRBJ2-7 and V is TRBV19; D remains ambiguous. This TCR was sampled from a male donor in good health and CMV-seronegative. CDR3 coding DNA: TGTGCCAGTAGTATGGGTCGGAGCTCCTACGAGCAGTACTTC. The encoded protein is CASSMGRSSYEQYF.